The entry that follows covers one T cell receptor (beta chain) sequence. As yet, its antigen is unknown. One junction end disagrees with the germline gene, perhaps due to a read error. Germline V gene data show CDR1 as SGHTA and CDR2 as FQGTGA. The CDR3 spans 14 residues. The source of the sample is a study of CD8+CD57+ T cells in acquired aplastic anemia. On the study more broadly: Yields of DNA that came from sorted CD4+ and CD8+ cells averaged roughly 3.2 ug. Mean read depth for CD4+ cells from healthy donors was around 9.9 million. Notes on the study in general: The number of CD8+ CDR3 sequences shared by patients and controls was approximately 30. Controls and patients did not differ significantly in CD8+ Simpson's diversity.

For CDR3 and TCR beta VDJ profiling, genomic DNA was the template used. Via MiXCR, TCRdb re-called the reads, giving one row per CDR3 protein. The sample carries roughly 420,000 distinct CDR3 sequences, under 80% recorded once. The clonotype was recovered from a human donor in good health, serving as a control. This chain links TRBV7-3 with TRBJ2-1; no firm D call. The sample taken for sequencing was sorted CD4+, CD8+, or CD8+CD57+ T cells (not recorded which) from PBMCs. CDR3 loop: CASSSGKAYNGQLF. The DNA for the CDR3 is TGTGCCAGCAGCTCCGGCAAGGCGTACAATGGGCAGTTGTTC.